This TCR beta chain was obtained from a study of CD4 T cells in relation to SARS-CoV-2 and coronaviruses. Turning to the study itself: Patient ages ranged from about 20 to 72, median 38.

The CDR3 spans 11 residues. V lost 3 bases, J lost 6 bases, and 6 bases lay in between. The V gene's germline CDR1 is SGHDN and CDR2 FVKESK. TCRdb's copy holds only in-frame clones and misses some; the assay was immunoSEQ multiplex PCR. The sample carries about 56,000 clones, about 92% recorded once. The receptor was isolated from an adult with COVID-19. Input material: naive CD4+ T cells from PBMCs. Subset defined: naive CD4+ T cells isolated by negative enrichment. The chain has TRBV14 and TRBJ2-7; no clear D gene. CDR3 sequence (DNA): TGTGCCAGCAGCCAGAGGAGCGAGCAGTACTTC. This gives the protein CASSQRSEQYF.